A single sample gave rise to the 26 T cell receptor beta chains below, sequenced in a study of blood T cells in healthy people across ages. Next came a second PCR, run for about 7 to 12 cycles, which used a sample-barcoded 5' primer along with a J-beta primer mix. TCRdb recomputed calls from the 5' RACE reads with MiXCR, one row per CDR3 protein. This table holds 1.5 million to 2 million distinct CDR3 sequences, roughly two fifths found once. The sequenced sample was blood. The receptors derive from a human donor in good health.

In this sample, this clonotype turned up many times. V usage is TRBV7-3 and J usage is TRBJ2-1; perhaps TRBD2 as D (5 bases). Germline CDR1 is SGHTA and CDR2 is FQGTGA. V was cut by 3 bases and J by 4 bases, with 7 bases left in between. The CDR3 has 13 residues. Here the CDR3 reads CASSFTRYNEQFF. CDR3 bases: TGTGCCAGCAGCTTCACTAGATACAATGAGCAGTTCTTC.

V usage is TRBV20-1 and J usage is TRBJ1-5; no firm D call. This CDR3 comprises 14 residues. Germline lookup yields CDR1 DFQATT and CDR2 SNEGSKA (reference sequence). The V gene lost 3 bases and the J gene lost 5 bases, with 14 bases spanning the gap. This CDR3 is CSASGSEIDQPQHF. The CDR3 DNA sequence: TGCAGTGCTAGTGGGAGCGAAATAGATCAGCCCCAGCATTTT.

The V gene is TRBV28, the J gene TRBJ1-2; 7 nucleotides line up with TRBD1. J was trimmed by 4 bases and V by 4 bases; bases with no gene match: 9. CDR3 length equals 15 residues. CDR1 and CDR2 (germline): MDHEN, SYDVKM. CDR3 residues: CASSYGTAAFYGYTF. CDR3 nucleotide sequence: TGTGCCAGCAGTTATGGGACAGCGGCATTCTATGGCTACACCTTC.

To note about this clonotype: Possible read error: a much larger clone is one base away. This sequence joins TRBV3-1 and TRBJ1-2; 8 nucleotides match TRBD1. The J segment lost 7 bases and the V segment lost 6 bases, leaving 1 base of the junction unmatched. Germline V lookup: CDR1 LGHDT, CDR2 YNNKEL (reference sequence). The CDR3 is 11 amino acids. The CDR3, as DNA: TGTGCCAGCAGTCAGGGGGCTGGCTACACCTTC. It translates to CASSQGAGYTF.

The chain combines TRBV7-2 with TRBJ2-7; 8 bases agree with TRBD2. Germline V gene lookup returns CDR1 SGHTA and CDR2 FQGNSA. The trim removed 1 base at V and 5 bases at J, leaving 16 bases unmatched. The CDR3 runs 18 residues. The CDR3 DNA sequence: TGTGCCAGCAGCTTAGATCTAGGGGGACTAGGAGGTGGCAACGAGCAGTACTTC. It is translated as CASSLDLGGLGGGNEQYF.

This clonotype was observed a handful of times. DNA of the CDR3: TGTGCCATCACCTCAGACAGCACCTACGAGCAGTACTTC. It translates to CAITSDSTYEQYF. The rearrangement links TRBV10-3 to TRBJ2-7; D might be TRBD1 (5 bases). This CDR3 spans 13 amino acids. Germline lookup yields CDR1 ENHRY and CDR2 SYGVKD. Between the trimmed V and J ends, which lost 7 bases and 2 bases, there was a span of 12 bases.

On this clonotype: One end of the junction is discordant with germline, which a read error may explain. The CDR3 DNA is TGCGCCAGCAGCCTCCTGGGACAGCTCACAGATACGCAGTATTTT. This codes for CASSLLGQLTDTQYF. V usage is TRBV7-3 and J usage is TRBJ2-3, with 7 bases that match TRBD1. CDR3 length: 15 amino acids. CDR1 is SGHTA and CDR2 is FQGTGA in the germline V gene.

The V call is TRBV29-1, the J call TRBJ1-1; D uncertain. This CDR3 comprises 13 residues. Per the germline V gene, CDR1 is SQVTM and CDR2 is ANQGSEA. V was clipped by 4 bases and J by 0 bases, with 9 bases between them. This CDR3 is CSVVMLMNTEAFF. DNA for the CDR3: TGCAGCGTTGTAATGTTGATGAACACTGAAGCTTTCTTT.

Points on this clonotype: The junction and the germline gene differ at one end; a read error may be behind it. This sequence joins TRBV7-2 and TRBJ2-1; tentatively, D is TRBD1 (6 bases). CDR3 length: 13 residues. Germline CDR1 reads SGHTA; CDR2 reads FQGNSA. The CDR3 DNA reads as TGTGCCGGCAGCTTATTCCCGGGACAAGAGCAGTTCTTC. Encoded protein: CAGSLFPGQEQFF.

The CDR3: CASSVSGGGNEQFF. CDR3 coding DNA: TGTGCCAGCAGCGTATCTGGGGGGGGCAATGAGCAGTTCTTC. V usage is TRBV9 and J usage is TRBJ2-1; 7 bases match TRBD2. The CDR3 runs 14 residues. The germline gives CDR1 SGDLS, CDR2 YYNGEE. After removal of 1 base from V and 6 bases from J, the junction contained 4 bases not matched to a gene.

This clonotype has ten or more counts. DNA for the CDR3: TGCAGTGCCATCGGGGGGAGTGGGGCCAACGTCCTGACTTTC. It translates to CSAIGGSGANVLTF. This chain connects TRBV20-1 to TRBJ2-6; 7 bases align to TRBD2. The CDR3 covers 14 residues. Germline assignment: CDR1 DFQATT and CDR2 SNEGSKA (reference sequence). Trimming removed 6 bases from V and 3 bases from J; junction bases left unmatched: 5.

This chain connects TRBV3-1 to TRBJ2-7, with 8 positions matching TRBD1. V was pared by 0 bases and J by 3 bases, with 10 bases of the junction left unmatched. CDR3 length: 17 amino acids. CDR1 LGHDT and CDR2 YNNKEL come from the germline V gene (reference sequence). CDR3: CASSQERRGQGLYEQYF. The CDR3 nucleotides read TGTGCCAGCAGCCAAGAACGCCGCGGACAGGGACTCTACGAGCAGTACTTC.

This clonotype has only one observation. This chain joins TRBV20-1 and TRBJ2-1, with no clear D. CDR3 length equals 11 residues. Germline lookup yields CDR1 DFQATT and CDR2 SNEGSKA (reference sequence). Trimming took off 2 bases at V and 12 bases at J, with 11 bases between the two ends. This CDR3 reads CSARQNHRQFF. CDR3 nucleotide sequence: TGCAGTGCTAGACAGAATCACCGGCAGTTCTTC.

The chain links TRBV3-1 to TRBJ2-1, with unresolved D. CDR1 and CDR2 from the germline V gene are LGHDT and YNNKEL (reference sequence). The CDR3 runs 14 residues. V was clipped by 4 bases and J by 7 bases, with 14 bases between them. This CDR3 is CASSPGPTWNEQFF. The CDR3, as DNA: TGTGCCAGCAGCCCTGGGCCGACTTGGAATGAGCAGTTCTTC.

The chain carries TRBV9 and TRBJ1-2; the D gene is possibly TRBD1 (5 bases). The CDR3 is 14 residues long. Trimming shortened V by 1 base and J by 2 bases, and 9 bases separated the two germline ends. Per the germline V gene, CDR1 is SGDLS and CDR2 is YYNGEE. CDR3 nucleotides: TGTGCCAGCAGCGTACAGCCAGGGAACTATGGCTACACCTTC. Amino acid sequence: CASSVQPGNYGYTF.

The chain has TRBV28 and TRBJ1-1; the D gene is possibly TRBD1 (5 bases). Trimming took 7 bases from V and 5 from J, leaving 17 bases between them. The length of the CDR3 is 14 residues. CDR1 and CDR2 from the germline V gene are MDHEN and SYDVKM. This CDR3 reads CASTAPGRATEAFF. The CDR3 DNA is TGTGCCAGCACCGCACCGGGACGGGCTACTGAAGCTTTCTTT.

V and J are TRBV7-9 and TRBJ1-1, with D hard to call. The germline CDR1 and CDR2 sequences are SEHNR and FQNEAQ (reference sequence). This CDR3 comprises 15 residues. The V and J ends lost 1 base and 1 base respectively, with 10 bases between them. The CDR3 here is CASSLGGLPNTEAFF. As DNA, the CDR3 is TGTGCCAGCAGCTTAGGAGGACTGCCGAACACTGAAGCTTTCTTT.

The sample holds a few counts of this clonotype. This rearrangement joins TRBV5-6 to TRBJ2-1; D not certain. The length of the CDR3 is 15 residues. V dropped 3 bases and J dropped 7 bases, with 17 bases sitting between them. CDR1 SGHDT and CDR2 YYEEEE come from the germline V gene. The CDR3 region is CASSYSRSAVNEQFF. For the CDR3, the DNA is TGTGCCAGCAGCTATTCACGGAGTGCTGTGAATGAGCAGTTCTTC.

The chain recombines TRBV11-1 with TRBJ2-1; possibly TRBD1 for D (6 bases). In germline, CDR1 is SGHAT, CDR2 FQDESV (reference sequence). Trimming shortened V by 4 bases and J by 4 bases, and 17 bases separated the two germline ends. The CDR3 covers 16 residues. The CDR3 nucleotides are TGTGCCAGCAGCTCTACTAGGGGGACCATTTACAATGAGCAGTTCTTC. Translated, it gives CASSSTRGTIYNEQFF.

The chain carries TRBV14 and TRBJ2-4; D is possibly TRBD1 or TRBD2 (5 bases each). The CDR3 runs 13 residues. Deletions cut 8 bases from V and 6 bases from J, with 14 bases between. Germline CDR1 is SGHDN and CDR2 is FVKESK. CDR3 nucleotides: TGTGCCAGCGCCGGGTTGGGGGTAAACATTCAGTACTTC. Its translation: CASAGLGVNIQYF.

Note on this clonotype: It may be a read error: a sequence one base away is much more abundant. The V gene is TRBV7-2, the J gene TRBJ2-5; D is ambiguous. The end of the DNA is better explained by TRBJ2-7, so the J call may be wrong. Looked up from germline, CDR1 is SGHTA and CDR2 is FQGNSA. The length of the CDR3 is 13 residues. CDR3: CVSSQVLGYEQYF. CDR3 sequence (DNA): TGTGTCAGCAGCCAAGTCTTGGGCTACGAGCAGTACTTC.

The chain combines TRBV20-1 with TRBJ2-1; 7 bases map to TRBD2. The germline V gene encodes CDR1 DFQATT and CDR2 SNEGSKA (reference sequence). The length of the CDR3 is 16 residues. V lost 3 bases to trimming and J lost 2 bases; unmatched junction nucleotides: 10. CDR3 sequence reads: CSASDSGDSPYNEQFF. DNA for the CDR3: TGCAGTGCTAGTGACAGCGGGGATTCCCCCTACAATGAGCAGTTCTTC.

This clonotype appeared a few times. The chain links TRBV4-3 to TRBJ2-3; D is possibly TRBD1 or TRBD2 (6 bases each). Germline lookup yields CDR1 LGHNA and CDR2 YSLEER. The CDR3 is 16 amino acids. V gave up 0 bases and J gave up 3 bases, with 13 bases separating them. The CDR3 is CASSQEVGGWTDTQYF. In nucleotides, the CDR3 is TGCGCCAGCAGCCAAGAGGTGGGGGGCTGGACAGATACGCAGTATTTT.

The V gene is TRBV7-2, the J gene TRBJ2-7; D is undetermined. Trimming pared 3 bases from V and 3 bases from J, leaving 12 bases between. Germline CDR1 is SGHTA and CDR2 is FQGNSA. This CDR3 comprises 14 residues. The CDR3 bases are TGTGCCAGCAGCTTTACAAGCGCTCTCTACGAGCAGTACTTC. Protein product: CASSFTSALYEQYF.

In its sample, this clonotype was seen a few times. V gene TRBV29-1 combines with J gene TRBJ1-2, with 12 bases aligning to TRBD1. This CDR3 comprises 14 residues. Losses at the gene ends were 2 bases for V and 8 bases for J; bases not matched to a gene: 6. Germline CDR1 and CDR2: SQVTM and ANQGSEA. CDR3 in amino acids: CSVEKGQGAGGYTF. The CDR3 nucleotides are TGCAGCGTTGAAAAGGGACAGGGGGCAGGGGGCTACACCTTC.

V gene TRBV29-1 combines with J gene TRBJ2-1, with TRBD1 matching 7 bases. V lost 7 bases, J lost 5 bases, and 11 bases stayed unmatched. CDR1 is SQVTM and CDR2 is ANQGSEA in the germline V gene. This CDR3 has 14 residues. The DNA for the CDR3 is TGCAGCGCCAGGTACAGGGGTTGGGACAATGAGCAGTTCTTC. It is translated as CSARYRGWDNEQFF.